The 5 T cell receptor beta chains reported below all come from one sample, sequenced in a study of shared clonotypes between healthy human individuals. TCRdb's table, derived via immunoSEQ multiplex PCR, lists solely in-frame clones and lacks some. The sample records about 1 million clones, 65% to 75% being singletons. The sequenced sample was memory CD4+ T cells sorted from blood. The subset is: CD45RA-negative fraction. The receptors were gathered from a man younger than 35 in good health.

The genes are TRBV10-3 and TRBJ2-1, with TRBD1 matching over 8 bases. After removal of 3 bases from V and 3 bases from J, the junction contained 10 bases not matched to a gene. Germline CDR1 reads ENHRY; CDR2 reads SYGVKD. The CDR3 is 17 amino acids. CDR3 sequence: CAISEGPDRVYYNEQFF. The CDR3 DNA is TGTGCCATCAGTGAAGGGCCGGACAGGGTTTACTACAATGAGCAGTTCTTC.

The chain joins TRBV7-9 to TRBJ2-1; D not resolved. Germline CDR1 SEHNR, CDR2 FQNEAQ (reference sequence). Trimming cost V 4 bases and J 9 bases, with 10 bases left between them. There are 12 residues in the CDR3. The CDR3 bases are TGTGCCAGCAGCTCGTCCCAGTTTGAGCAGTTCTTC. Its protein product is CASSSSQFEQFF.

This clone was picked up many times. The genes are TRBV11-3 and TRBJ2-5, with a possible D match to TRBD2 (6 bases). V lost 0 bases to trimming and J lost 2 bases, with 13 bases between them. CDR1 is SGHNT, CDR2 YENEEA, per germline. The length of the CDR3 is 16 residues. CDR3 sequence reads: CASSLDATRNQETQYF. The CDR3 region has the DNA TGTGCCAGCAGCTTAGACGCGACTAGGAATCAAGAGACCCAGTACTTC.

The chain is built from TRBV29-1 and TRBJ2-6; D remains ambiguous. The CDR3 runs to 13 residues. V lost 7 bases and J 0 bases, leaving 7 bases between the germline ends. The germline V gene has CDR1 SQVTM and CDR2 ANQGSEA. This chain's CDR3 is CSGQTSGANVLTF. DNA for the CDR3: TGCAGCGGGCAAACCTCTGGGGCCAACGTCCTGACTTTC.

The chain combines TRBV2 with TRBJ1-1; TRBD1 matches 10 bases. The V segment lost 6 bases and the J segment 7 bases; nucleotides outside the gene matches: 8. Germline CDR1 and CDR2: SNHLY and FYNNEI. The CDR3 runs to 14 residues. CDR3 DNA: TGTGCCAGCAGCCTCCGACAGGGGGCGGGTGAAGCTTTCTTT. It is translated as CASSLRQGAGEAFF. Looking up the rest from reference TRBV2 and TRBJ1-1 gives the full variable domain: EPEVTQTPSHQVTQMGQEVILRCVPISNHLYFYWYRQILGQKVEFLVSFYNNEISEKSEIFDDQFSVERPDGSNFTLKIRSTKLEDSAMYFCASSLRQGAGEAFFGQGTRLTVV.